Listed here is a single T cell receptor (beta chain). As originally analysed: Amplification of reference gene primers provided the estimated nucleated cell counts. Generated by immunoSEQ multiplex PCR, the TCRdb table keeps only in-frame clones and is missing some. That table furnishes V, J and clone size, whereas the DNA furnished D and trimming. The top ten clones hold more than 9% of a sample with 300,000 or so clones, over 75% of them seen once. This entry is derived from a study of blood T cell repertoires in COVID-19. Across the study: From T cells, B-cell-depleted T cells, or PBMCs came the material, which was cDNA or gDNA.

Individuals aged 18 to 89 years were recruited from 24 US areas. Participant reports of clinical history set cohort assignment. Trimming removed 11 bases from V and 8 bases from J, with 16 bases in between. CDR1 and CDR2 (germline): LNHDA, SQIVND (reference sequence). This CDR3 is 12 amino acids long. J is TRBJ1-5 and V is TRBV19, with a tentative D call TRBD1 (5 bases). The sequenced sample consisted of PBMCs or T cells enriched from blood (not recorded which). The TCR comes from a woman under 30 who had recovered from COVID-19. CDR3 nucleotides: TGTGCCTCTAACTGGGGGGTGGAGCCCCAGCATTTT. Its translation: CASNWGVEPQHF.